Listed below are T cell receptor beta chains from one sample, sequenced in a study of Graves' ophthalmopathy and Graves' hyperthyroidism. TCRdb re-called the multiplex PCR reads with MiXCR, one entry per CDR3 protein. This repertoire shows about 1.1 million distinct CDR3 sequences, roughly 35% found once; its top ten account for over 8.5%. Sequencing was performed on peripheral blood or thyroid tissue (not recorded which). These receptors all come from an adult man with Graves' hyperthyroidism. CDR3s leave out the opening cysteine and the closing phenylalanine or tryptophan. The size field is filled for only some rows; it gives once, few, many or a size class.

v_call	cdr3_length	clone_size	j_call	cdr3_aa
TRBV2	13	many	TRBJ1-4	ASKAGSPANEKLF
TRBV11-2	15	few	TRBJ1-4	ASSLDGIGRFNEKLF
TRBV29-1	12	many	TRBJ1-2	SVASGGLTYGYT
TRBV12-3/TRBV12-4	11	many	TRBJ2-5	ASSPRGMETQY
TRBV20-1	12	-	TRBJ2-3	SARTTYGPDTQY
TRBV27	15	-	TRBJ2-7	ASRTVVRGKAGNEQY
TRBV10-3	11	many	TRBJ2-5	AIRREGLETQY
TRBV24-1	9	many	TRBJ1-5	ATSDWGPQH
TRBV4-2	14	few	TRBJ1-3	ASSQDRLSSGNTIY
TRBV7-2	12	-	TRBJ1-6	ASVGRTDNSPLH
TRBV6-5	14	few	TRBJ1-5	ASSSRRGGGNQPQH
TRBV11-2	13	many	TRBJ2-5	ASSLDAGIQETQY
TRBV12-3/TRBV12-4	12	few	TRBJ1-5	ASSFDGGNQPQH
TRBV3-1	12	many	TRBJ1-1	ASSQAQSRTEAF
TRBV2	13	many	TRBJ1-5	ASSEEARGAQPQH
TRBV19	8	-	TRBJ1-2	ATEDYGYT
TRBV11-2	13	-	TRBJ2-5	ASSRTRGAKETQY
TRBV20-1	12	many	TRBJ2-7	SAGGTRNVYEQY
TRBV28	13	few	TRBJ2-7	ASSLFPGQGYEQY
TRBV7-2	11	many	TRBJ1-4	ASSRRDFEKLF
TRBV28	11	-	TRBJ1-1	TSSFQRYTEAF
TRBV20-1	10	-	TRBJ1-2	SARETGAGYT
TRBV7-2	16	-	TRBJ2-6	ASSFSDRGSSGANVLT
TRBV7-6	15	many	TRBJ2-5	ASSSRTSGKYQETQY
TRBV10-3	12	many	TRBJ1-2	AISGATGGNGYT
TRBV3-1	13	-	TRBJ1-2	ASSQDRSGNYGYT
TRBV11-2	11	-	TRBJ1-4	ASSEWAGRKLF
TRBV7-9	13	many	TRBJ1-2	ASSLEPGPNYGYT
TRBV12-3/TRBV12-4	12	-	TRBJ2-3	ASMLAGLTDTQY
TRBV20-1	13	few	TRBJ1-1	SAGDRGLGNTEAF
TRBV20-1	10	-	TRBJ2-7	SLDPGFYEQY
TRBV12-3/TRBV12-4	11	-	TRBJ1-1	ATSIGGDTEAF
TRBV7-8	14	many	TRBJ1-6	ASSLGSGTGASTLH
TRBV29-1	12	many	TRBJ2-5	SVEETSGGETQY
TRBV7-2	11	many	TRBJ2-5	ASSSIGRETQY
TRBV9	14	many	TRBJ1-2	ASSVEDRGPVYGYT
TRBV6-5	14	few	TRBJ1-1	ASSYDFRPMNTEAF
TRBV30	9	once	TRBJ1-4	AWSKNEKLF
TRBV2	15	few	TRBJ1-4	ASSITSGGASGEKLF
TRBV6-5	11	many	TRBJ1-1	ASSLQGGTEAF
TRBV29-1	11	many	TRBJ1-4	RGGAHGNEKLF
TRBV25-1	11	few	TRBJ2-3	ASRLAGTDTQY
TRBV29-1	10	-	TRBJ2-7	SVGQVVGEVY
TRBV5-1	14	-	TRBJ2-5	ASSISGGAEVETQY